The sequence of this TCR beta chain was determined in a study of T-cell memory formation after mild COVID-19 (dated by TCRdb to about 2021). About the study as a whole: Most TCR sequence clusters were specific to one of the two donors. In two donors, T-cell clones that expanded and contracted after mild COVID-19 were followed by sequencing TCRalpha and TCRbeta repertoires longitudinally. Two young, previously healthy adult volunteers, one female and one male, were included in the cohort.

PBMCs were isolated by Ficoll-Paque density gradient centrifugation. Overall results and qualifications from the work: Contracting CD4+ clones were located mainly in the CM and EM memory subsets, whereas CD8+ clones were found to be enriched in EMRA. Only a couple of mild cases were covered in the study, and larger cohorts including severe cases with pre-infection samples were considered necessary. SARS-CoV-2 specificity of the second-wave clones peaking on day 37 was not confirmed. The detection of some responding clones in pre-infection memory suggests that pre-existing cross-reactive memory T cells joined the SARS-CoV-2 response. Balanced CD4/CD8 phenotypes were observed for clones contracting from day 15 to 85, whereas a bias towards CD4+ was observed for a second wave of clones expanding from day 15 to 37.

The CDR3 sequence holds 13 residues, the cysteine and phenylalanine included. The DNA shown is the 39-base CDR3, in frame from base 1. CDR1 and CDR2, looked up from the germline V gene, are MNHEY and SVGAGI. A distance of 18 bases separates the germline ends of V and J, which lose 6 bases and 10 bases respectively. For sequencing, an Illumina NovaSeq 6000 was employed. TCRalpha and TCRbeta cDNA libraries were built by 5'RACE with constant-segment primers, adding sample barcodes and unique molecular identifiers. Trizol reagent was used to extract RNA from every sample. Amplification of the libraries took two PCR steps, and the second step added a second sample barcode plus Illumina TruSeq adapters. The libraries were sequenced on an Illumina NovaSeq using 2 x 150 bp paired-end reads. In the paper's pipeline: With migec v1.2.7, reads were demultiplexed and then collapsed into UMI-guided consensus sequences. Using mixcr v2.1.11, UMI consensuses were aligned to TRA and TRB V and J templates and then assembled into clonotypes. Expanded or contracted clonotypes were those called significant by both edgeR and NoisET, with noise models trained on biological replicates. edgeR calls used a false discovery rate-adjusted p below 0.01 and a log2 fold-change threshold of 1. PCA with hierarchical clustering of max-normalized trajectories of the 1000 most abundant clonotypes was used as exploratory dynamics analysis. Separately sequenced CD4+ and CD8+ repertoires were used to assign the CD4 or CD8 phenotype of responding clones. TCRdb applied fastp at Q25 and MiXCR to the public reads, then kept only in-frame beta chains. All rows with the same CDR3 protein become a single entry with the most common DNA and genes. These V and J calls rely on TCRdb rather than the paper's analysis. The sample yields 350,000 to 450,000 distinct CDR3 sequences; around 30% were counted once. About 14% of the sample comes from the top ten.

As for this clonotype: What antigen it recognizes has not been identified. No base quality values were provided; no much bigger clone lies one nucleotide off.

This TCR was recovered from an adult woman who had mild COVID-19 (a few samples of this study predate the infection). The sample titles of this study are shuffled in the database, so cell type and time point are left out; the donor was told from shared clones. The chain joins TRBV6-5 to TRBJ1-2; the D segment could be TRBD1, given 5 matching bases. Sequencing was performed on PBMCs or a T cell subset sorted from them (not recorded which). The nucleotides read TGTGCCAGCAGAAACCGGGGCCGCCCGGCCTACACCTTC. It encodes CASRNRGRPAYTF.